This T cell receptor (beta chain) was identified during a study of cytomegalovirus exposure and HLA in healthy donors. The study, taken as a whole, reports: Reports credit the classifier with highly specific, highly sensitive diagnosis of cytomegalovirus status. Common viral pathogens were later found to be apparently linked to several of the most significant clusters. Confirmation in vitro established that a few CMV-associated chains were specific for CMV antigens. Some public TCRs appeared in many individuals, while most sequences were rare.

The PCR employed 60 Vbeta primers together with 13 Jbeta primers. The table came from immunoSEQ multiplex PCR; TCRdb's copy has only in-frame clones and leaves some out. This table has approximately 130,000 clones, under 90% appearing once. This clone came up once. Its matching antigen is unknown. The germline V gene encodes CDR1 SGHDT and CDR2 YYEEEE. This CDR3 is built from 17 residues. V lost 4 bases to trimming and J lost 4 bases; unmatched junction nucleotides: 10. The sequence was obtained from a man aged 18 to 35 in good health and CMV-seronegative. Source material: PBMCs. The rearrangement joins TRBV5-6 to TRBJ2-2, with 10 nucleotides matching TRBD2. CDR3 DNA sequence: TGTGCCAGCAGCACGATTAGCGGGGGGTCTTCCACCGGGGAGCTGTTTTTT. Protein: CASSTISGGSSTGELFF. The whole variable domain, remainder taken from reference TRBV5-6 and TRBJ2-2, is DAGVTQSPTHLIKTRGQQVTLRCSPKSGHDTVSWYQQALGQGPQFIFQYYEEEERQRGNFPDRFSGHQFPNYSSELNVNALLLGDSALYLCASSTISGGSSTGELFFGEGSRLTVL.